This T cell receptor (beta chain) is from a study of blood T cell repertoires in COVID-19. Across the study: The samples span acute and convalescent COVID-19 from the United States, Italy and Spain. The analysed material was cDNA or gDNA that came from T cells, B-cell-depleted T cells, or PBMCs.

In the original workflow: Amplifying reference gene primers gave estimates of nucleated cell counts. The repertoire was sequenced with immunoSEQ multiplex PCR; TCRdb's copy has only in-frame clones and lacks some. Clone size and V and J calls were adopted from that table, with D and trimming inferred from the DNA. The repertoire includes 200,000 to 250,000 clones, around three quarters of them detected once, and 5.5% to 7% sits in the top ten. V was pared by 1 base and J by 8 bases, with 14 bases between. Germline values: CDR1 SGHTA, CDR2 FQGTGA. The CDR3 totals 15 residues. The V and J genes are TRBV7-3 and TRBJ1-4, with D maybe TRBD1 (6 bases). The sequencing sample was made of peripheral blood. The receptor was isolated from an older woman with acute or convalescent COVID-19. The CDR3 protein is CASSLIQGVREKLFF. The CDR3 region has the DNA TGTGCCAGCAGCTTAATACAGGGCGTGAGGGAAAAACTGTTTTTT.